This record covers a single T cell receptor (beta chain). TCRdb's copy holds only in-frame clones and misses some; the assay was immunoSEQ multiplex PCR. The sample holds approximately 93,000 clones, roughly 83% seen once. The time point was: peripheral blood 6 weeks after treatment start. The source of the sample is a study of PD-L1 blockade in urothelial cancer. The wider study: Patients went on atezolizumab at some point between 2012 and 2014, receiving 1,200 mg intravenously every 3 weeks. Chemotherapy regimens numbering 0 to 3 had been given to patients.

Trimming took 2 bases from V and 5 from J, leaving 16 bases between them. The CDR3 sequence is 16 residues long. CDR1 MDHEN and CDR2 SYDVKM come from the germline V gene. The V gene is TRBV28, the J gene TRBJ1-5; D perhaps matches TRBD1 (6 bases). This material consisted of PBMCs, taken around atezolizumab (anti-PD-L1) treatment. The sequence was obtained from a man in his 70s with urothelial cancer. The CDR3: CASSLPGQLRDQPQHF. The CDR3 DNA reads as TGTGCCAGCAGTTTACCCGGACAGCTAAGGGATCAGCCCCAGCATTTT.